This T cell receptor beta chain comes out of a study of CD8+CD57+ T cells in acquired aplastic anemia (dated by TCRdb to between 2017 and 2018). About the study as a whole: Extracted DNA from sorted CD4+ and CD8+ cells averaged 3.2 ug, ranging from about 0.18 to 27.4 ug. A CD8+CD57+ expansion meant a frequency higher than the mean frequency seen in healthy subjects. The study at large found these results: Roughly 29 CD8+ CDR3 sequences were shared between patients and controls but appeared highly expressed in patients and within their immunodominant clones. Between patients and healthy controls, no significant difference in CD8+ Simpson's diversity was found (P=0.060).

Patients chosen for sequencing had shown expansion of CD8+CD57+ cells by flow cytometry. All patients had severe acquired aplastic anemia diagnosed by International Study of Aplastic Anemia and Agranulocytosis and Camitta criteria. No therapy had been received by the patients at the time of blood sampling. In the study, sorted CD4+ and CD8+ blood T cells from patients with severe aplastic anemia and from healthy subjects underwent deep sequencing of TCR repertoires. Patients were enrolled under clinicaltrials.gov protocols 00001620, 01623167, 00001397, 00071045, 00081523 and 00961064 in the USA. Ficoll-Paque density gradient centrifugation was used to isolate peripheral blood mononuclear cells. Before DNA was extracted, CD4+ and CD8+ T cells were sorted using either FACS or magnetic beads. Genomic DNA was used as template for profiling of TCR beta VDJ combinations and CDR3 sequences. An Illumina HiSeq 2000 was used for TCR repertoire sequencing. Turning to the authors' computational methods: TRBV/TRBJ rearrangement plots, CDR3 size and DJ length profiles, and Simpson's diversity index were used to assess repertoires. The immunodominant clone was defined as the most abundant DNA sequence in deep sequencing data. CDR3 amino acid sequences were checked for sharing between subjects and were compared against published repertoires and the VDJdb database. TCRdb's own reprocessing of the public reads used fastp at Q25 and MiXCR and kept productive beta chains. Identical CDR3 proteins give one entry, which carries the most common genes and DNA. The V and J calls reflect TCRdb's pipeline rather than the authors' work. Present in this sample are roughly 500,000 distinct CDR3 sequences, about a third of which were seen just once. Of the sample, 0.7% to 1% falls within the top ten clones.

Comments on this clonotype: No cognate antigen has been identified for it. No quality values exist for individual bases; no much larger clone is one base distant.

Sequencing was carried out using sorted CD4+, CD8+, or CD8+CD57+ T cells (not recorded which) from PBMCs. The sequence was collected from a human donor with aplastic anemia.

The DNA reads as follows: TGCAGTGCTAGCCGTGCCATAAACCCCTACGAGCAGTACTTC. This encodes CSASRAINPYEQYF. The receptor chain draws on TRBV20-1 and TRBJ2-7, with no D gene named confidently. The CDR3 measures 14 amino acids from cysteine to phenylalanine. The sequence is cut down to CDR3 DNA, 42 bases in frame from base 1. CDR1 and CDR2 were assigned from the germline V gene (reference sequence) as DFQATT and SNEGSKA. The junction shows trimming of 3 bases on V and 2 bases on J, plus 14 bases between the germline ends.